Below are 3 T cell receptor beta chains sequenced from a single sample in a study of T-cell memory formation after mild COVID-19. TCRdb itself ran the 5' RACE reads through MiXCR, one entry per CDR3 protein. The sample contains nearly 200,000 distinct CDR3 sequences, around 18% of which appear only once. What was sequenced was PBMCs or a T cell subset sorted from them (not recorded which). These receptors all stem from an adult woman who had mild COVID-19 (a few samples of this study predate the infection). Cell type and time point are not known.

This chain connects TRBV9 to TRBJ2-7; no firm D call. Germline V gene data show CDR1 as SGDLS and CDR2 as YYNGEE. Trimming stripped 0 bases from V and 2 bases from J, with 9 bases between. The CDR3 sequence is 14 residues long. CDR3 sequence: CASSVEAAAYEQYF. CDR3 nucleotide sequence: TGTGCCAGCAGCGTAGAAGCAGCCGCCTACGAGCAGTACTTC.

The CDR3 DNA reads TGTGCCAGCAGCCAAGATGGGGCAGCTTTCACAGATACGCAGTATTTT. Amino acids: CASSQDGAAFTDTQYF. V usage is TRBV4-2 and J usage is TRBJ2-3, with D possibly being TRBD1 (5 bases). The germline V gene has CDR1 LGHNA and CDR2 YNFKEQ. V dropped 0 bases and J dropped 2 bases, with 12 bases sitting between them. This CDR3 region has 16 residues.

There are a few counts of this clonotype. J is TRBJ2-3 and V is TRBV7-2; perhaps TRBD1 as D (6 bases). Trimming took 4 bases from V and 6 from J, leaving 8 bases between them. The CDR3 runs to 12 residues. CDR1 and CDR2 from the germline V gene are SGHTA and FQGNSA. CDR3 in amino acids: CASSSDRDTQYF. The CDR3 nucleotides are TGTGCCAGCAGCTCCGACAGGGATACGCAGTATTTT.